The clone carrying this T cell receptor beta chain was seen a few times. The data stem from a study of regulatory T cells in long-lasting Graves disease. In building TCR beta libraries, iRepertoire HTBI primers were used together with Arm-PCR of CDR3 regions. Each CDR3 protein gets one entry after TCRdb re-called the multiplex PCR reads with MiXCR. The sample shows more than 300,000 distinct CDR3 sequences, around 15% of them seen only once. V gave up 1 base and J gave up 8 bases, with 8 bases separating them. The CDR3 consists of 12 residues. Germline lookup yields CDR1 SEHNR and CDR2 FQNEAQ (reference sequence). Sample time point: newly diagnosed GD, antithyroid drugs for less than 3 months. PBMCs provided the RNA from which the TCR library was made. The same sample was also studied in work on T cells in Graves' hyperthyroidism and ophthalmopathy. That source adds: Patients aged 18 to 65 had newly diagnosed hyperthyroidism that had lasted under 2 months. The blood repertoire included most of the expanded thyroid clonotypes above 0.001.

Sequencing was performed on peripheral blood mononuclear cells (PBMCs), taken at new diagnosis, from a patient treated with antithyroid drugs. The TCR comes from a woman aged 18-29 years with Graves disease. V gene TRBV7-9 combines with J gene TRBJ1-2, with D unresolved. CDR3 nucleotide sequence: TGTGCCAGCAGCTTAGGGTTCGGCGGCTACACCTTC. It translates to CASSLGFGGYTF.